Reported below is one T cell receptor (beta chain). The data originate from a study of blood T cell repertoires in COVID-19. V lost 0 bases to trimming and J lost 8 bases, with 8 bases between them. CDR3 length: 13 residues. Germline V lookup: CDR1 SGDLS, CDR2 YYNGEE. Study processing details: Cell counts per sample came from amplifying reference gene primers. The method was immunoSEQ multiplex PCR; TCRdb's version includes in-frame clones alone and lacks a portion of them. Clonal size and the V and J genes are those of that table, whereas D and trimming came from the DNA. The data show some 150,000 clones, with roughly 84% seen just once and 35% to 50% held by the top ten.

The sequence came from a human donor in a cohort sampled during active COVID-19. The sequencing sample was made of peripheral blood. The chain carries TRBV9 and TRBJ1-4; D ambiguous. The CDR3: CASSVDYGEKLFF. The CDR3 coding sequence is TGTGCCAGCAGCGTAGACTATGGAGAAAAACTGTTTTTT.